What follows describes a single TCR beta chain. Its specificity is unknown. This sample is drawn from a study of cytomegalovirus exposure and HLA in healthy donors. The study ran its PCR with 60 Vbeta and 13 Jbeta primers. Sequencing was performed with immunoSEQ multiplex PCR; in TCRdb, only in-frame clones are kept and a portion is missing. The data contain 250,000 to 350,000 clones, roughly 85% of them seen just once; the ten biggest clones take up 4%. Overall study results and limits: Usually a TCR sequence was rare, but some public TCRs were found in many donors. Reports state that TCR beta sequences accurately predicted most subjects' HLA-A and HLA-B alleles. Diagnosis of cytomegalovirus status made by the classifier reportedly showed high specificity and sensitivity.

The ends were cut back, 0 bases at V and 0 bases at J, with 11 bases in the middle. CDR1 is SGHRS, CDR2 YFSETQ, per germline. CDR3 length equals 16 residues. Sample: PBMCs. V and J are TRBV5-1 and TRBJ2-3, with a possible D match to TRBD2 (5 bases). This clonotype was sampled from a man between 40 and 49 years old in good health and CMV-seropositive. The DNA of the CDR3 is TGCGCCAGCAGCTTGGCCGGCAGGACTAGCACAGATACGCAGTATTTT. It yields the protein CASSLAGRTSTDTQYF.